This T cell receptor beta chain was sequenced in a study of blood T cell repertoires in COVID-19. This CDR3 has 17 amino acids. Cohort assignment relied on participant-reported clinical history. The assay was immunoSEQ multiplex PCR, and TCRdb's table has in-frame clones only and misses some. The sample holds about 270,000 clones; approximately 91% are singletons and the top ten take approximately 2.5%. The chain uses TRBV21-1 and TRBJ2-7; TRBD2 is the table's D call, not checked against the DNA. TRBV21-1 is annotated as a pseudogene. Material: PBMCs or T cells enriched from blood (not recorded which). The sequence was collected from a woman aged 40 to 50 with acute COVID-19. The DNA for the CDR3 is TGTGCCAGCAGCACCGGGACTAGCGGGGGTATTTCCTACGAGCAGTACTTC. Translated, it gives CASSTGTSGGISYEQYF.